The TCR beta chain described here comes from a study of regulatory T cells in long-lasting Graves disease. This sample's time point: persistent/refractory GD, antithyroid drugs over 5 years with positive TRAb. The authors made the TCR library using RNA they extracted from PBMCs. TCR beta libraries were built with iRepertoire HTBI primers and Arm-PCR of CDR3 regions. TCRdb re-called the multiplex PCR reads with MiXCR, one entry per CDR3 protein. The table has about 460,000 distinct CDR3 sequences, 22% seen once; the top ten hold under 15%. This clonotype was recorded many times. This TCR was sampled from a female donor with Graves disease. Source: peripheral blood mononuclear cells (PBMCs), taken when the disease was refractory, from a patient treated with antithyroid drugs.

This CDR3 reads CAISPDQETQYF. The CDR3 DNA follows: TGTGCCATCAGCCCAGATCAAGAGACCCAGTACTTC. The chain recombines TRBV10-3 with TRBJ2-5; D is undetermined. V was clipped by 6 bases and J by 2 bases, with 7 bases between them. The V gene's germline CDR1 is ENHRY and CDR2 SYGVKD. CDR3 length equals 12 residues.